Shown below are 10 T cell receptor beta chains from a single sample sequenced in a study of blood T cell repertoires in COVID-19. Sequenced by immunoSEQ multiplex PCR; TCRdb stores in-frame clones only, minus some. This table has a few hundred thousand clones, 70% to 90% appearing once. Sequencing input: peripheral blood. The receptors here all came from a man aged 40-55 years with acute or convalescent COVID-19.

This clone was counted once. This chain links TRBV30 with TRBJ1-1; 7 nucleotides line up with TRBD1. Germline V lookup: CDR1 GTSNPN, CDR2 SVGIG (reference sequence). The CDR3 has 16 residues. V trimming: 4 bases; J trimming: 0 bases; junction bases outside the gene matches: 11. This CDR3 reads CAWTRISTGVNTEAFF. The CDR3 DNA reads as TGTGCCTGGACCCGAATATCAACAGGGGTGAACACTGAAGCTTTCTTT.

This chain connects TRBV7-9 to TRBJ1-2, with 7 positions matching TRBD1. Trimming took 0 bases from V and 5 from J; bases not matched to a gene: 6. Germline V gives CDR1 SEHNR, CDR2 FQNEAQ (reference sequence). The CDR3 totals 15 residues. The CDR3 sequence is CASSLAGDSGYGYTF. CDR3 in DNA: TGTGCCAGCAGCTTAGCGGGGGACAGTGGATATGGCTACACCTTC.

The V gene is TRBV18, the J gene TRBJ2-5; no firm D call. The V and J ends lost 0 bases and 4 bases respectively, with 9 bases between them. Germline loops: CDR1 KGHSH, CDR2 LQKENI. The CDR3 has 14 amino acids. The CDR3 nucleotides are TGTGCCAGCTCACCACCAGTGAGTAGAGAGACCCAGTACTTC. The encoded protein is CASSPPVSRETQYF.

The count of this clone is one. The chain has TRBV7-9 and TRBJ1-1, with TRBD1 as a possible D gene (6 bases). There are 13 residues in the CDR3. The germline gives CDR1 SEHNR, CDR2 FQNEAQ (reference sequence). Trimming pared 4 bases from V and 9 bases from J, leaving 15 bases between. CDR3 DNA sequence: TGTGCCAGCAGCTCTACCCAGGGGAACAAAGCTTTCTTT. Residues: CASSSTQGNKAFF.

The chain joins TRBV6-5 to TRBJ1-2; 8 positions match TRBD1. CDR1 is MNHEY, CDR2 SVGAGI, per germline. CDR3 length: 12 amino acids. With 7 bases clipped from V and 11 bases from J, the junction kept 9 bases outside the gene matches. CDR3 DNA: TGTGCCAGCAACGACAGGGGCTTTGGGTACACCTTC. Protein: CASNDRGFGYTF.

This sequence joins TRBV5-1 and TRBJ1-1, with no clear D. V dropped 4 bases and J dropped 4 bases, with 14 bases sitting between them. The CDR3 consists of 14 residues. Per the germline V gene, CDR1 is SGHRS and CDR2 is YFSETQ. The CDR3 DNA is TGCGCCAGCAGCGGACCCGGGGAGCTCACTGAAGCTTTCTTT. Translation gives CASSGPGELTEAFF.

The V gene is TRBV30, the J gene TRBJ1-2; 11 bases are shared with TRBD1. With V trimmed by 3 bases and J by 7 bases, 10 bases remained unmatched. Germline V gene sequence: CDR1 GTSNPN, CDR2 SVGIG (reference sequence). This CDR3 has 15 residues. The DNA of the CDR3 is TGTGCCTGGAGAATCCGGGACAGGGGGATAGCTGGCTACACCTTC. This codes for CAWRIRDRGIAGYTF.

The CDR3 nucleotides are TGTGCCAGCAGCCGTAAGGCCGGGACAGAGAGTGAAGCTTTCTTT. Translation gives CASSRKAGTESEAFF. The gene calls are TRBV3-1 (or the pseudogene TRBV3-2) and TRBJ1-1; 7 bases align to TRBD1. V was pared by 4 bases and J by 7 bases, with 12 bases of the junction left unmatched. The CDR3 extends over 15 amino acids. CDR1 and CDR2 (germline): LGHDT, YNNKEL (reference sequence).

On this clone: The same CDR3 is also encoded by other DNA sequences in this sample. V and J are TRBV12-3 or TRBV12-4 and TRBJ1-2; TRBD1 might be the D (5 bases). The ends were cut back, 3 bases at V and 1 base at J, with 6 bases in the middle. This CDR3 contains 13 residues. CDR3 sequence reads: CASSFQGNYGYTF. CDR3 in DNA: TGTGCCAGCAGTTTTCAGGGTAACTATGGCTACACCTTC.

This chain connects TRBV6-5 to TRBJ1-3, with D unclear. V was pared by 0 bases and J by 0 bases, with 9 bases between. The CDR3 contains 16 residues. The germline V gene encodes CDR1 MNHEY and CDR2 SVGAGI. CDR3 coding DNA: TGTGCCAGCAGTTACTCGGAGAGGAGCTCTGGAAACACCATATATTTT. It codes for CASSYSERSSGNTIYF.